What follows are 6 T cell receptor beta chains derived from one specimen sequenced in a study of blood T cells in healthy people across ages. The second PCR ran about 6 to 11 cycles with a sample-barcoded 5' primer and J-beta primers. TCRdb redid the calling of the 5' RACE reads with MiXCR, one entry per CDR3 protein. The sample lists 1.5 million to 2 million distinct CDR3 sequences; almost 35% were seen once. Sequencing was carried out using blood. These receptors were collected from a woman aged 25 to 45 in good health.

The V gene is TRBV27, the J gene TRBJ2-1, with 8 bases fitting TRBD2. The ends lost 4 bases at V and 5 bases at J; junction bases unmatched: 13. The CDR3 has 17 amino acids. The germline gives CDR1 MNHEY, CDR2 SMNVEV (reference sequence). The CDR3 sequence is CASSSTSARDLNNEQFF. The DNA for the CDR3 is TGTGCCAGCAGTTCGACTAGCGCCCGGGACCTAAACAATGAGCAGTTCTTC.

The V call is TRBV7-9, the J call TRBJ1-1, with D possibly TRBD1 on 5 matching bases. The V end was cut by 5 bases, the J end by 5 bases, with 18 bases between. There are 15 residues in the CDR3. Germline lookup yields CDR1 SEHNR and CDR2 FQNEAQ (reference sequence). The CDR3 loop reads CASSPGGGRGTEAFF. CDR3 DNA sequence: TGTGCCAGCAGCCCTGGGGGAGGCCGGGGAACTGAAGCTTTCTTT.

In its sample, this clonotype was seen a few times. The V gene is TRBV12-3 or TRBV12-4, the J gene TRBJ1-1; D is possibly TRBD1 (6 bases). This CDR3 comprises 12 residues. Deletions cut 4 bases from V and 5 bases from J, with 8 bases between. CDR3 loop: CASSSGETEAFF. The CDR3 nucleotides are TGTGCCAGCAGTTCAGGGGAGACTGAAGCTTTCTTT.

This clonotype was seen many times. J is TRBJ2-6 and V is TRBV20-1, with a weak D call TRBD2 (7 bases). Germline V lookup: CDR1 DFQATT, CDR2 SNEGSKA (reference sequence). V was trimmed by 6 bases and J by 0 bases, leaving 18 bases between them. This CDR3 has 17 residues. As DNA, the CDR3 is TGCAGTGCCGACCGGTCAGGGGACTACTCTGGGGCCAACGTCCTGACTTTC. As protein: CSADRSGDYSGANVLTF.

This clonotype was found a few times. The rearrangement links TRBV4-2 to TRBJ1-2, with 8 bases fitting TRBD1. This CDR3 has 13 amino acids. Germline V gene sequence: CDR1 LGHNA, CDR2 YNFKEQ. With 6 bases clipped from V and 1 base from J, the junction kept 1 base outside the gene matches. This CDR3 is CASRTGDNYGYTF. For the CDR3, the DNA is TGTGCCAGCAGGACAGGGGATAACTATGGCTACACCTTC.

This clonotype has more than one count but fewer than ten. The V gene is TRBV20-1, the J gene TRBJ1-2, with D possibly being TRBD1 (6 bases). V shed 0 bases and J shed 7 bases, with 15 bases lying between them. CDR3 length: 14 residues. Germline V lookup: CDR1 DFQATT, CDR2 SNEGSKA (reference sequence). The CDR3 spells CSARDLGGLSGYTF. As DNA, the CDR3 is TGCAGTGCTAGAGATCTAGGGGGGTTGAGTGGCTACACCTTC.